A selection of T cell receptor beta chains follows, all from one sample in a study of blood T cells in healthy people across ages. TCRdb analysed the 5' RACE reads with MiXCR anew, one entry per CDR3 protein. The sample shows around 670,000 distinct CDR3 sequences, 25% to 35% of them seen only once. The specimen sequenced was blood. All receptors come from an elderly woman in good health. The CDR3 runs from the conserved cysteine through the conserved F or W. A D gene is named only where the DNA matches it firmly. Clone size is given for some rows only: seen once, a few or many times, or a class if the clone is expanded.

NA | TRBJ1-6 | 15 | few | TRBV5-1 | TGCGCCAGCAGCTTGGCCGGCAGTAGGAATTCACCCCCCCACTTT | CASSLAGSRNSPPHF
NA | TRBJ2-5 | 10 | NA | TRBV30 | TGTGCCTGGAATCGAGAGACCCAGTACTTC | CAWNRETQYF
NA | TRBJ1-4 | 16 | many | TRBV7-2 | TGTGCCAGCAGCTTAATCCGGGGGGTGACTAATGAAAAACTGTTTTTT | CASSLIRGVTNEKLFF
TRBD2 | TRBJ2-3 | 15 | few | TRBV29-1 | TGCAGCGTTGGGAAGCGGGAGACGGGCACAGATACGCAGTATTTT | CSVGKRETGTDTQYF
TRBD2 | TRBJ2-7 | 15 | many | TRBV9 | TGTGCCAGCAGCGTAGGACTAGCGGGGGATTACGAGCAGTACTTC | CASSVGLAGDYEQYF
NA | TRBJ2-7 | 14 | many | TRBV28 | TGTGCCAGCAGTTTGTGGCAGGGGCCCTACGAGCAGTACTTC | CASSLWQGPYEQYF
TRBD1 | TRBJ1-5 | 19 | few | TRBV12-3/TRBV12-4 | TGTGCCAGCAGTCTCTCTCCGCAGGGGGCGAGGCCGTGGGGACAGCCCCAGCATTTT | CASSLSPQGARPWGQPQHF
NA | TRBJ2-7 | 14 | NA | TRBV6-5 | TGTGCCAGCAGTTACTCTAGCTGGACCTACGAGCAGTACTTC | CASSYSSWTYEQYF
NA | TRBJ1-1 | 14 | NA | TRBV7-2 | TGTGCCAGCAGCTTAGTTAGGGCGAACACTGAAGCTTTCTTT | CASSLVRANTEAFF
NA | TRBJ2-5 | 14 | many | TRBV18 | TGTGCCAGCTCACCACCGGCGGGGCAAGAGACCCAGTACTTC | CASSPPAGQETQYF
NA | TRBJ2-5 | 13 | few | TRBV12-3/TRBV12-4 | TGTGCCAGCAGTTTAACAGGGTTGGAGGCCCAGTACTTC | CASSLTGLEAQYF
NA | TRBJ2-1 | 14 | NA | TRBV7-2 | TGTGCCAGCAGCTTCCTACCAGAATACAATGAGCAGTTCTTC | CASSFLPEYNEQFF
NA | TRBJ2-7 | 15 | many | TRBV6-2/TRBV6-3 | TGTGCCAGCCGGAAAATTGGAGAGGGCTCCTACGAGCAGTACTTC | CASRKIGEGSYEQYF
TRBD2 | TRBJ2-3 | 15 | many | TRBV27 | TGTGCCAGCAGCTCCAGAGCGGGGTACCGAGATACGCAGTATTTT | CASSSRAGYRDTQYF
NA | TRBJ1-6 | 12 | many | TRBV7-2 | TGTGCCAGCAGCAGCGGGGTGGGACCCCTCCACTTT | CASSSGVGPLHF
NA | TRBJ2-7 | 17 | many | TRBV21-1 | TGTGCCAGCAGCTCCCAACCATCCGGGACAGTACCCCACGGGCAGTACTTC | CASSSQPSGTVPHGQYF
NA | TRBJ1-4 | 17 | NA | TRBV7-8 | TGTGCCAGCAGCCCCGGTGTAGATGAGGCACCTAATGAAAAACTGTTTTTT | CASSPGVDEAPNEKLFF
TRBD2 | TRBJ2-7 | 16 | once | TRBV18 | TGTGCCAGCTCACCATACGCTAGCGGGAGGTTCGACGAGCAGTACTTC | CASSPYASGRFDEQYF
NA | TRBJ2-7 | 13 | NA | TRBV27 | TGTGCCAGCAGTTTGGCGGATGCCTACGAGCAGTACTTC | CASSLADAYEQYF
TRBD1 | TRBJ2-5 | 14 | many | TRBV2 | TGTGCCAGCAGTGAAGCGCGACAGGGGGAGACCCAGTACTTC | CASSEARQGETQYF
NA | TRBJ2-7 | 16 | once | TRBV5-1 | TGCGCCAGCAGATACCGGACCGATCTAAGCTCCTACGAGCAGTACTTC | CASRYRTDLSSYEQYF
NA | TRBJ1-4 | 12 | many | TRBV29-1 | TGCAGCGCGATAGGGGCAGAGGAAAAACTGTTTTTT | CSAIGAEEKLFF
NA | TRBJ2-5 | 15 | few | TRBV3-1 | TGTGCCAGCAGCCAAGACCCGACTAGTCTTGGGACCCAGTACTTC | CASSQDPTSLGTQYF
NA | TRBJ1-6 | 13 | NA | TRBV7-9 | TGTGCCAGCAGCTTAGAGGGCAGTTCACCCCTCCACTTT | CASSLEGSSPLHF
TRBD1 | TRBJ1-1 | 16 | NA | TRBV5-1 | TGCGCCGGCAGCTTGGCAGGGGGCAATTCGAACACTGAAGCTTTCTTT | CAGSLAGGNSNTEAFF
TRBD1 | TRBJ2-7 | 15 | NA | TRBV7-9 | TGTGCCAGCAGCCGTGGTTGGGACAGAAACTACGAGCAGTACTTC | CASSRGWDRNYEQYF
TRBD2 | TRBJ2-3 | 15 | once | TRBV7-3 | TGTGCCAGCAGCTTGCGTTCCGGGACTACCAATACGCAGTATTTT | CASSLRSGTTNTQYF
NA | TRBJ2-1 | 10 | few | TRBV20-1 | TGCAGTGCTAGTACAGATGAGCAGTTCTTC | CSASTDEQFF
TRBD2 | TRBJ2-7 | 14 | many | TRBV20-1 | TGCAGTGCTAGAATCTCAACTAGCGACTACGAGCAGTACTTC | CSARISTSDYEQYF
NA | TRBJ1-5 | 15 | NA | TRBV12-3/TRBV12-4 | TGTGCCGGCAGTTTATCGGGGGCTAGCAATCAGCCCCAGCATTTT | CAGSLSGASNQPQHF
NA | TRBJ2-1 | 15 | NA | TRBV6-1 | TGTGCCAGCAGTGAGTCCCGGGGGCGTCACGATGAGCAGTTCTTC | CASSESRGRHDEQFF
NA | TRBJ1-2 | 14 | NA | TRBV19 | TGTGCCAGTACAGCGGCAGGACATAACTATGGCTACACCTTC | CASTAAGHNYGYTF
NA | TRBJ2-5 | 11 | many | TRBV20-1 | TGCAGTGGGACATCCCAAGAGACCCAGTACTTC | CSGTSQETQYF
NA | TRBJ1-2 | 14 | many | TRBV3-1 | TGTGCCAGCAGCGAACACAGGGCAAACTATGGCTACACCTTC | CASSEHRANYGYTF
TRBD1 | TRBJ2-6 | 17 | many | TRBV15 | TGTGCCACCAGCAGAGCACCCGGGACAGCGGGGGCCAACGTCCTGACTTTC | CATSRAPGTAGANVLTF
TRBD2 | TRBJ2-2 | 14 | NA | TRBV12-3/TRBV12-4 | TGTGCCAGCAGGCTGGGACTAGCTGCCGGGGAGCTGTTTTTT | CASRLGLAAGELFF
TRBD1 | TRBJ1-6 | 15 | many | TRBV5-1 | TGCGCCAGCAGTCTGGACAGGGGGCGAGGATCACCCCTCCACTTT | CASSLDRGRGSPLHF
NA | TRBJ1-4 | 15 | NA | TRBV20-1 | TGCAGTGCTAGAGATCTGGGAATGGGAGGTGAAAAACGGTTTTTT | CSARDLGMGGEKRFF
TRBD1 | TRBJ2-5 | 15 | NA | TRBV24-1 | TGTGCCACCAGTGAACCGACAGGGGGCCAAGAGACCCAGTACTTC | CATSEPTGGQETQYF
NA | TRBJ2-4 | 18 | many | TRBV20-1 | TGCAGTGCTAGAGATATAAGGGTTGCAGATACCTTTAAAAACATTCAGTACTTC | CSARDIRVADTFKNIQYF
NA | TRBJ1-2 | 15 | once | TRBV4-1 | TGCGCCAGCAGCCAAGACCCAGACGCTGATTATGGCTACACCTTC | CASSQDPDADYGYTF
TRBD2 | TRBJ2-5 | 11 | NA | TRBV11-2 | TGTGCCAGCAGCTCGGGGAGGGCCCAGTACTTC | CASSSGRAQYF
NA | TRBJ2-2 | 15 | many | TRBV4-3 | TGCGCCAGCAGCCAAGGAACCACGAACACCGGGGAGCTGTTTTTT | CASSQGTTNTGELFF
NA | TRBJ1-2 | 16 | few | TRBV30 | TGTGCCTGGAAGGATCCCAGAAGGACGCGGGACTATGGCTACACCTTC | CAWKDPRRTRDYGYTF
TRBD1 | TRBJ1-1 | 14 | NA | TRBV2 | TGTGCCAGCAGAGCCGGGACAGGGGGGTCCCGAGCTTTCTTT | CASRAGTGGSRAFF
NA | TRBJ1-1 | 14 | many | TRBV12-3/TRBV12-4 | TGTGCCAGCAGTTTAAAAACGGTGAACACTGAAGCTTTCTTT | CASSLKTVNTEAFF
NA | TRBJ1-5 | 16 | NA | TRBV19 | TGTGCCAGTAGTATAGTGGGGCGGTCACCGACTCAGCCCCAGCATTTT | CASSIVGRSPTQPQHF
NA | TRBJ1-1 | 12 | many | TRBV29-1 | TGCAGCGTTGACAGGGGCGGCACTGAAGCTTTCTTT | CSVDRGGTEAFF
NA | TRBJ1-5 | 15 | many | TRBV12-3/TRBV12-4 | TGTGCCAGCAGCAGAGGAGGCCCGGGCAATCAGCCCCAGCATTTT | CASSRGGPGNQPQHF
NA | TRBJ2-1 | 13 | NA | TRBV6-6 | TGTGCCAGCAGTTACTCGATCTGGAATGAGCAGTTCTTC | CASSYSIWNEQFF
NA | TRBJ1-2 | 16 | once | TRBV7-2 | TGTGCCAGTAGCCACCCTATGACATTCTCTGGCCATGGCTACACCTTC | CASSHPMTFSGHGYTF
NA | TRBJ2-3 | 15 | many | TRBV14 | TGTGCCAGCAGCCACCGGACTCAAGGGGGAAGTACGCAGTATTTT | CASSHRTQGGSTQYF
NA | TRBJ2-1 | 13 | many | TRBV20-1 | TGCAGTGCCCCACGCCCGGGTTACAATGAGCAGTTCTTC | CSAPRPGYNEQFF
TRBD1 | TRBJ2-1 | 15 | many | TRBV20-1 | TGCAGTGCTAGCCCGGGGACAGGGGGTTACAATGAGCAGTTCTTC | CSASPGTGGYNEQFF
NA | TRBJ2-2 | 14 | few | TRBV7-9 | TGTGCCAGCAGCGTGACCATCAACACCGGGGAGCTGTTTTTT | CASSVTINTGELFF
NA | TRBJ2-7 | 17 | many | TRBV5-6 | TGTGCCAGCAGCTTGGCCAGTGGGCCGATCGCGACCTACGAGCAGTACTTC | CASSLASGPIATYEQYF
NA | TRBJ1-2 | 14 | few | TRBV2 | TGTGCCAGCAGTGAATCAGGGAGGGGCTATGGCTACACCTTC | CASSESGRGYGYTF